The source of this T cell receptor (beta chain) is a study of blood T cell repertoires in COVID-19. Trimming took 6 bases from V and 3 from J, leaving 11 bases between them. The CDR3 is 13 residues long. TCRdb's copy holds only in-frame clones and misses some; the assay was immunoSEQ multiplex PCR. The repertoire holds 140,000 to 150,000 clones, with approximately 87% as singletons. The specimen sequenced was peripheral blood. The TCR sequence derives from a human donor in a cohort sampled during active COVID-19. The chain employs TRBV12-3 or TRBV12-4 and TRBJ1-2, with D hard to call. The CDR3, as DNA: TGTGCCAGCAGCGATATTACGGACTATGGCTACACCTTC. Translation gives CASSDITDYGYTF.